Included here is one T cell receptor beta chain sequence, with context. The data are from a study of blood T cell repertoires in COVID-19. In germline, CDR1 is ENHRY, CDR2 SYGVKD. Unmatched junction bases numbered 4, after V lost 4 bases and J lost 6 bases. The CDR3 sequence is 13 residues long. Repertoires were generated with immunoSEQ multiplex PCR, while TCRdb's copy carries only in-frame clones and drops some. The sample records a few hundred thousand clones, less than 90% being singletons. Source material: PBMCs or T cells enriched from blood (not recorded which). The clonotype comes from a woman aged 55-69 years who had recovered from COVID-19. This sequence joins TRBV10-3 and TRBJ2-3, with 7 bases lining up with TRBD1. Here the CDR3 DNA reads TGTGCCATCAGTGGTCAGGGGGAGGATACGCAGTATTTT. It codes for CAISGQGEDTQYF.